These 8 T cell receptor beta chains were all obtained from the same sample, sequenced in a study of T cells after yellow fever vaccination. MiXCR, applied by TCRdb to the 5' RACE reads, yields one record per CDR3 protein. The data show about 130,000 distinct CDR3 sequences, with under 7% seen just once and approximately 0.64% held by the top ten. Sample: CD4+ T cells sorted from PBMCs, taken 10 days after the yellow fever booster vaccination. The receptors stem from a man aged 25 to 40 who received the YFV17D yellow fever vaccine.

The sample holds many counts of this clonotype. This chain uses TRBV15 with TRBJ2-2, with no clear D. Trimming pared 8 bases from V and 0 bases from J, leaving 10 bases between. In germline, CDR1 is LNHNV, CDR2 YYDKDF (reference sequence). The CDR3 runs 14 residues. In nucleotides, the CDR3 is TGTGCCACCCGGGCAGCCGCGAACACCGGGGAGCTGTTTTTT. Amino acids: CATRAAANTGELFF.

This clonotype was counted at least ten times. This chain links TRBV20-1 with TRBJ2-1; 9 bases map to TRBD2. The V gene's germline CDR1 is DFQATT and CDR2 SNEGSKA (reference sequence). Trimming cost V 3 bases and J 6 bases; bases outside gene matches: 6. The CDR3 runs to 14 residues. The CDR3 DNA follows: TGCAGTGCTAGTAACCTAGCGGGGCCCAATGAGCAGTTCTTC. This encodes CSASNLAGPNEQFF.

A word on this clonotype: Possible read error: a much larger clone is one base away. The CDR3 ends on some other residue instead of the conserved phenylalanine or tryptophan, so this is likely a read error. The rearrangement uses TRBV5-1 and TRBJ2-3, with a possible D match to TRBD1 (5 bases). The germline V gene encodes CDR1 SGHRS and CDR2 YFSETQ. With 3 bases removed from V and 4 bases from J, the gap between germline ends came to 12 bases. The CDR3 is 14 residues long. The CDR3 loop reads CASSYAQGADTQYL. The CDR3 nucleotides are TGCGCCAGCAGCTATGCCCAGGGTGCAGATACGCAGTATTTA.

V usage is TRBV18 and J usage is TRBJ1-4; D is unresolved. CDR3 length equals 16 residues. Germline values: CDR1 KGHSH, CDR2 LQKENI. V was cut by 6 bases and J by 0 bases, with 14 bases left in between. CDR3 nucleotide sequence: TGTGCCAGCTCTCCCAGGAACGGTGCAACTAATGAAAAACTGTTTTTT. This gives the protein CASSPRNGATNEKLFF.

There are many counts of this clonotype. The V gene is TRBV21-1, the J gene TRBJ2-1; the tabulated D call, TRBD1, remains unverified against the DNA. TRBV21-1 is reported as a pseudogene. The CDR3 is made up of 16 amino acids. CDR3 sequence: CASSKESGGVLYEQFF. The CDR3, as DNA: TGTGCCAGCAGCAAAGAGTCAGGGGGCGTTCTTTATGAGCAGTTCTTC.

This clonotype came up many times. The genes are TRBV19 and TRBJ2-1, with TRBD1 as a possible D gene (5 bases). V was trimmed by 7 bases and J by 7 bases, leaving 14 bases between them. The CDR3 sequence is 13 residues long. Germline V gives CDR1 LNHDA, CDR2 SQIVND (reference sequence). The DNA of the CDR3 is TGTGCCAGTATGGGCAGGGATAGGAATGAGCAGTTCTTC. Translating gives CASMGRDRNEQFF.

The gene calls are TRBV20-1 and TRBJ2-7; D is tentatively TRBD1 or TRBD2 (6 bases each). This CDR3 spans 17 amino acids. Germline V gene sequence: CDR1 DFQATT, CDR2 SNEGSKA (reference sequence). The CDR3 spells CCFRIEYGGRKSYEQYF. The DNA for the CDR3 is TGCTGTTTCCGAATAGAATATGGGGGGCGTAAATCCTACGAGCAGTACTTC.

This clonotype appeared many times. This sequence joins TRBV12-3 or TRBV12-4 and TRBJ2-7; no definite D call. Trimming cost V 3 bases and J 3 bases, with 12 bases left between them. CDR3 size: 14 residues. CDR3 loop: CASSFLVGSYEQYF. The CDR3 region has the DNA TGTGCCAGCAGTTTCTTGGTCGGTAGCTACGAGCAGTACTTC.